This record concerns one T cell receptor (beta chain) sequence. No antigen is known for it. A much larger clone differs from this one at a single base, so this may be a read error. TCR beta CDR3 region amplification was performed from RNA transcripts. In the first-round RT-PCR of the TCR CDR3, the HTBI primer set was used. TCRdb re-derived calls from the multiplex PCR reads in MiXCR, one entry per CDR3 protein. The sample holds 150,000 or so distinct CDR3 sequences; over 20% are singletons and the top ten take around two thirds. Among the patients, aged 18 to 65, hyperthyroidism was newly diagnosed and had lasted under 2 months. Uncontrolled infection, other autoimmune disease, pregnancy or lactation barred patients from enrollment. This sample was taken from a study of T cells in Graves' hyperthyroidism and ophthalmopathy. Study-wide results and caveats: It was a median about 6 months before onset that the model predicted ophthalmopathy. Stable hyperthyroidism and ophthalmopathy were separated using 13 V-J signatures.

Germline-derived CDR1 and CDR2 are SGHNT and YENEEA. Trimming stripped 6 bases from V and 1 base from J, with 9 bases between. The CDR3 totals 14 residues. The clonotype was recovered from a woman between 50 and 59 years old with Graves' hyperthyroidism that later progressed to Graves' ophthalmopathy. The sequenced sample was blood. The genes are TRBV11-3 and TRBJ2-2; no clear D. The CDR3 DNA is TGTGCCAGCAGTTTACAGAGGAACACCGGGGAGCTGTTTTTT. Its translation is CASSLQRNTGELFF.